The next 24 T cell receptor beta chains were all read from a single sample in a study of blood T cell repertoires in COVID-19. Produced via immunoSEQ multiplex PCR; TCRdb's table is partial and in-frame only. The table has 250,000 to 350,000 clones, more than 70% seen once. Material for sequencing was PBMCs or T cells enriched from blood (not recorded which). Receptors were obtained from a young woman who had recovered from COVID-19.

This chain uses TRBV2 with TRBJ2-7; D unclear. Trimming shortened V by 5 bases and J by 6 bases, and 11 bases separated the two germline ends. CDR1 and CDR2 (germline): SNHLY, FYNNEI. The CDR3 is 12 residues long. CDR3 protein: CASSLTPREQYF. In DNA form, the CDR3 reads TGTGCCAGCAGTCTGACACCACGCGAGCAGTACTTC.

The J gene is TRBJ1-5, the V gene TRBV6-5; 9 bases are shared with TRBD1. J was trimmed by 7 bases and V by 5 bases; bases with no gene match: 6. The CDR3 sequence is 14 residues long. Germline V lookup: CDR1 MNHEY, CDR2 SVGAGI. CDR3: CASSITGGRQPQHF. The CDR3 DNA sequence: TGTGCCAGCAGTATTACAGGGGGCCGGCAGCCCCAGCATTTT.

CDR3 sequence (DNA): TGTGCCAGCAGCCCCCTAGGCACCTACTCCTACGAGCAGTACTTC. This sequence encodes CASSPLGTYSYEQYF. J is TRBJ2-7 and V is TRBV3-1 (or the pseudogene TRBV3-2); no reliable D call. The CDR3 totals 15 residues. Trimming left V 4 bases short and J 0 bases short, with 13 bases between. Germline V gene sequence: CDR1 LGHDT, CDR2 YNNKEL (reference sequence).

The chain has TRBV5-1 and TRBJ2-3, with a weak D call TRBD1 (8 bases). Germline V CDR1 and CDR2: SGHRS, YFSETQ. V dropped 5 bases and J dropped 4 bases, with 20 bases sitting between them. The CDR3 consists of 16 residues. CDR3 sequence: CASSSGRTGRADTQYF. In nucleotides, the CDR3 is TGCGCCAGCAGTAGCGGAAGGACAGGGAGGGCAGATACGCAGTATTTT.

CDR3 sequence: CASSIDLTPTGAPYEQYF. CDR3 sequence (DNA): TGTGCCAGTAGTATAGATTTGACCCCGACAGGGGCTCCCTACGAGCAGTACTTC. The genes are TRBV19 and TRBJ2-7, with TRBD1 matching 8 bases. Germline V CDR1 and CDR2: LNHDA, SQIVND (reference sequence). The V and J ends lost 0 bases and 2 bases, in that order; junction bases with no gene match: 12. The length of the CDR3 is 18 residues.

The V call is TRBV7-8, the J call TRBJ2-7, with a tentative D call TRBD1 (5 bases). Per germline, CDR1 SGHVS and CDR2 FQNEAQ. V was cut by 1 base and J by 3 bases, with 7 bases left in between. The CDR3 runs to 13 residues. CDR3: CASSLEGLYEQYF. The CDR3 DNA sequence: TGTGCCAGCAGCTTAGAGGGGCTCTACGAGCAGTACTTC.

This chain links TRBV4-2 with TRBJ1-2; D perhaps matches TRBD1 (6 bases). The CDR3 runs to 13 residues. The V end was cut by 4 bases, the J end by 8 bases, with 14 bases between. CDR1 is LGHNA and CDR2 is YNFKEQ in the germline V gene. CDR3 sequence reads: CASSLRRGNGYTF. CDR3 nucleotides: TGTGCCAGCAGCCTCCGCAGGGGCAACGGCTACACCTTC.

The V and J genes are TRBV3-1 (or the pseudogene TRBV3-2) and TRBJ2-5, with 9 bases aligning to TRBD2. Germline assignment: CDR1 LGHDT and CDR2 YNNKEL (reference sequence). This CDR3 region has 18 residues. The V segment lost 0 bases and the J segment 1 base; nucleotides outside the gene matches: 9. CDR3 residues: CASSQDALRGGPQETQYF. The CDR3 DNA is TGTGCCAGCAGCCAAGACGCCTTGCGGGGGGGCCCCCAAGAGACCCAGTACTTC.

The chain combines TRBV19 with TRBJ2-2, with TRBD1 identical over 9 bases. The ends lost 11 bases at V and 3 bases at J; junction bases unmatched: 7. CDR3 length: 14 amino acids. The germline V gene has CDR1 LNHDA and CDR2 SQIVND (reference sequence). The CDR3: CASTGTGYTGELFF. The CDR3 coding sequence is TGTGCCTCAACCGGGACAGGGTACACCGGGGAGCTGTTTTTT.

The CDR3 sequence: CASSLDGGRPYGYTF. CDR3 nucleotide sequence: TGTGCCAGCAGCTTAGACGGGGGGCGCCCCTATGGCTACACCTTC. The genes are TRBV7-2 and TRBJ1-2, with a tentative D call TRBD1 (6 bases). Per germline, CDR1 SGHTA and CDR2 FQGNSA. CDR3 length: 15 amino acids. V was pared by 1 base and J by 4 bases, with 13 bases between.

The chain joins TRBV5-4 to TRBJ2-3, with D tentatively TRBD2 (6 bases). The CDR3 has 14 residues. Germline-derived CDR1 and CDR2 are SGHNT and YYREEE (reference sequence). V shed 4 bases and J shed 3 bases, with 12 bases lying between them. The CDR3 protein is CASSVRLETDTQYF. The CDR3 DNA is TGTGCCAGCAGCGTCCGACTAGAAACAGATACGCAGTATTTT.

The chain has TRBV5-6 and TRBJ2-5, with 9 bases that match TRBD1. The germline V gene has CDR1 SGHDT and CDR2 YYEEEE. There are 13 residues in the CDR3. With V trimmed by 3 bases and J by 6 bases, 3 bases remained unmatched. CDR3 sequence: CASSSDRGQTQYF. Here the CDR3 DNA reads TGTGCCAGCAGCTCGGACAGGGGACAGACCCAGTACTTC.

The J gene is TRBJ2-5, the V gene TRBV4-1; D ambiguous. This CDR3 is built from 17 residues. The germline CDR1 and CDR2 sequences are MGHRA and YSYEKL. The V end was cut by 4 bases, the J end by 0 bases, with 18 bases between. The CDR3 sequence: CASSPKVALGYQETQYF. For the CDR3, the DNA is TGCGCCAGCAGCCCGAAGGTAGCCCTAGGTTACCAAGAGACCCAGTACTTC.

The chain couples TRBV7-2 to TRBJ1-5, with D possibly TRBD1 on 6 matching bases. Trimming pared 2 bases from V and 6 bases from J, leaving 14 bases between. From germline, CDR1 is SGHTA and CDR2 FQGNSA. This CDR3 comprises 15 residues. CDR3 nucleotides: TGTGCCAGCAGCTTATGGGGGCCCACCGCTCAGCCCCAGCATTTT. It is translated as CASSLWGPTAQPQHF.

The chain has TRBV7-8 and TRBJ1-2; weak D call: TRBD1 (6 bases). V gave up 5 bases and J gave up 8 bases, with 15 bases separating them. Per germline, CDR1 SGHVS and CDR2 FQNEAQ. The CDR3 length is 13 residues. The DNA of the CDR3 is TGTGCCAGCAGCCGGGGGCCCGGGCCGGGCTACACCTTC. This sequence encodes CASSRGPGPGYTF.

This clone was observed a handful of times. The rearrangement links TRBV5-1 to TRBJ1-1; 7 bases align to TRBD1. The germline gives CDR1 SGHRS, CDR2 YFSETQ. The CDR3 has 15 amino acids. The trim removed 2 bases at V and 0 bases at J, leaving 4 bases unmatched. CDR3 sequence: CASSFSGQLNTEAFF. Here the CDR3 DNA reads TGCGCCAGCAGCTTTTCGGGACAGTTGAACACTGAAGCTTTCTTT.

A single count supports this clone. The CDR3 loop reads CASSLVLGDRASYEQYF. CDR3 in DNA: TGCGCCAGCAGCTTGGTGTTAGGGGACAGGGCTTCCTACGAGCAGTACTTC. V gene TRBV5-1 combines with J gene TRBJ2-7; 9 positions match TRBD1. V lost 0 bases, J lost 1 base, and 8 bases stayed unmatched. CDR3 length equals 17 residues. Germline V CDR1 and CDR2: SGHRS, YFSETQ.

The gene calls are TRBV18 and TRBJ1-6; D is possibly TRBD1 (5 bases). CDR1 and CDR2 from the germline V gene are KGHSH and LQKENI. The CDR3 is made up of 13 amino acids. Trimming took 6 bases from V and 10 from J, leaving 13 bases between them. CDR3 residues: CASSRPGGSPLHF. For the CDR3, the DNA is TGTGCCAGCTCCAGGCCGGGGGGGTCACCCCTCCACTTT. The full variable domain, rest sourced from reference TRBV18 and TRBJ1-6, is NAGVMQNPRHLVRRRGQEARLRCSPMKGHSHVYWYRQLPEEGLKFMVYLQKENIIDESGMPKERFSAEFPKEGPSILRIQQVVRGDSAAYFCASSRPGGSPLHFGNGTRLTVT.

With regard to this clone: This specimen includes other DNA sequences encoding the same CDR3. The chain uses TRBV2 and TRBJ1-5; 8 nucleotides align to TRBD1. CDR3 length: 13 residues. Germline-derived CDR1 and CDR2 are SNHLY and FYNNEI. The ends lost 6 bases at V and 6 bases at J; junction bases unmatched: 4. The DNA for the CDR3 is TGTGCCAGCAGCGACAGGGGAGGTCAGCCCCAGCATTTT. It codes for CASSDRGGQPQHF.

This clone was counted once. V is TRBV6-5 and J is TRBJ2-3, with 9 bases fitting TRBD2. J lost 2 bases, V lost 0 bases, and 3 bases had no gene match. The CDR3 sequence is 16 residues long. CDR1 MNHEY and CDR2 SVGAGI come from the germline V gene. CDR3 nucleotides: TGTGCCAGCAGTTACTCTCTAGCGGGACTCACAGATACGCAGTATTTT. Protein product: CASSYSLAGLTDTQYF.

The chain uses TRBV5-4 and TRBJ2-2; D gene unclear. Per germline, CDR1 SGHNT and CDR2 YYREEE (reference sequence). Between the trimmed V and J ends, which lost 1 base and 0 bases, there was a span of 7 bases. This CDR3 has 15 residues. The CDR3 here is CASSLRSPNTGELFF. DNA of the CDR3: TGTGCCAGCAGCTTGAGAAGCCCGAACACCGGGGAGCTGTTTTTT.

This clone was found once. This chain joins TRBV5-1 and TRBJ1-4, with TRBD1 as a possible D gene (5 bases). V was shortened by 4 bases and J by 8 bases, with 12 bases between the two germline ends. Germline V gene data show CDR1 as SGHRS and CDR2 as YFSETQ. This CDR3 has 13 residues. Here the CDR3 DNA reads TGCGCCAGCAGCCCAGGGTTGGGGGAAAAACTGTTTTTT. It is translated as CASSPGLGEKLFF.

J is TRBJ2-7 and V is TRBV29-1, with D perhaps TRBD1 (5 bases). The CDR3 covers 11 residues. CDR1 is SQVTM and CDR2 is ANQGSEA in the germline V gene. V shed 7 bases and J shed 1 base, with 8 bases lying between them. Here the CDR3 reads CSARVSYEQYF. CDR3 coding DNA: TGCAGCGCCAGGGTATCCTACGAGCAGTACTTC.

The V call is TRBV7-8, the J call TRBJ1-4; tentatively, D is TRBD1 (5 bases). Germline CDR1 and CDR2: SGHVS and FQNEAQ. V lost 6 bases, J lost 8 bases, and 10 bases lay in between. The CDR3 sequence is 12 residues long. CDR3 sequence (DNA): TGTGCCAGCAGTATGCCAGGGGAAAAACTGTTTTTT. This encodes CASSMPGEKLFF.